This T cell receptor beta chain was identified during a study of T cells in Graves' hyperthyroidism and ophthalmopathy. RNA transcripts yielded amplified TCR beta CDR3 regions. When the TCR CDR3 underwent first-round RT-PCR, the HTBI primer set was used. TCRdb redid the calling of the multiplex PCR reads with MiXCR, one entry per CDR3 protein. Among approximately 330,000 distinct CDR3 sequences, 18% were seen once, and the ten largest hold under 55%. V was trimmed by 6 bases and J by 9 bases, leaving 18 bases between them. CDR3 length: 15 amino acids. CDR1 is MDHEN, CDR2 SYDVKM, per germline. Diagnostic assessment was based on clinical symptoms, serum thyroxine and TRAb, thyroid ultrasound and orbital computed tomography. Comment on this clonotype: A read error may explain this, as a much larger clone is one base away.

This chain uses TRBV28 with TRBJ1-6, with D maybe TRBD1 (6 bases). The TCR comes from a woman between 45 and 60 years old with Graves' hyperthyroidism. Input material: blood. This CDR3 reads CASSWDQGSSSPLHF. CDR3 bases: TGTGCCAGCAGCTGGGATCAGGGGAGCAGTTCACCCCTCCACTTT.